The clone carrying this T cell receptor (beta chain) was seen more than once but under ten times. Its antigen remains unidentified. Each CDR3 protein gets one entry after TCRdb re-called the reads with MiXCR. The repertoire holds 200,000 to 300,000 distinct CDR3 sequences, roughly 10% seen once, with about 16% in the top ten. The CDR3 consists of 14 residues. Deletions cut 5 bases from V and 2 bases from J, with 13 bases between. Germline-derived CDR1 and CDR2 are LNHDA and SQIVND (reference sequence). The sample comes from a study of T cell repertoires in cytomegalovirus infection. At the level of the study: CMV infection and matching HLA type were both indicated by public TCR beta signatures. General study findings and limits: HLA-C-restricted CMV-specific TCR beta clonotypes were dominant in the ex vivo response.

Sequenced material: PBMCs. The origin of this receptor is a human donor in good health (CMV status not recorded). Some clones in this sample may be carry-over from other donors' samples. This chain joins TRBV19 and TRBJ2-7; TRBD1 might be the D (6 bases). The CDR3 sequence is CASSLRQGTYEQYF. CDR3 nucleotide sequence: TGTGCCAGTAGTCTTCGTCAGGGGACCTACGAGCAGTACTTC.